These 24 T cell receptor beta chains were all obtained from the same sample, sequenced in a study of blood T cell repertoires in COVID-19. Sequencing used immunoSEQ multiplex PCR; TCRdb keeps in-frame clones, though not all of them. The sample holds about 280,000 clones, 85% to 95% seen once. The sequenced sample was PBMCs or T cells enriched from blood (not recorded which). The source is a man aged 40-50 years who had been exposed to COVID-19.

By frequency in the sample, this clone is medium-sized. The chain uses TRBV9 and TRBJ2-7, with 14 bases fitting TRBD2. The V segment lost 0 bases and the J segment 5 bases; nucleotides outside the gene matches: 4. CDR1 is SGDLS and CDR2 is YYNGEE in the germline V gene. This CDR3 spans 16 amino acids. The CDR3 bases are TGTGCCAGCAGCGTAGGAGAGGGACTAGCGGGAGACGAGCAGTACTTC. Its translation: CASSVGEGLAGDEQYF.

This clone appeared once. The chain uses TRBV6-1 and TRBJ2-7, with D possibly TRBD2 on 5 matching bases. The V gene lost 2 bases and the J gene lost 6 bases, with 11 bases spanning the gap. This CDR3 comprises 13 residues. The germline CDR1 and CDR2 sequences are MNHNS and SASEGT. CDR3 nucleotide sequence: TGTGCCAGCAGTGAATCCCGGGAATTCGAGCAGTACTTC. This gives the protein CASSESREFEQYF.

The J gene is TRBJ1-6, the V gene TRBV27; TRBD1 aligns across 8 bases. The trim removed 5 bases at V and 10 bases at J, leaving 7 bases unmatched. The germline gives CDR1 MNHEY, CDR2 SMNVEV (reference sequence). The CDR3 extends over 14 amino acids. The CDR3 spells CASSHQGAGSPLHF. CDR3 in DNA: TGTGCCAGCAGTCACCAGGGGGCAGGGTCACCCCTCCACTTT.

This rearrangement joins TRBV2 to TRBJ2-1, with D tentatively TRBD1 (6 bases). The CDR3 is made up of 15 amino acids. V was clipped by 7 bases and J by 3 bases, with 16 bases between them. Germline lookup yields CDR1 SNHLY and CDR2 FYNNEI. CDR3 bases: TGTGCCAGCACCTCCCCTGGACAGAACTACAATGAGCAGTTCTTC. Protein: CASTSPGQNYNEQFF.

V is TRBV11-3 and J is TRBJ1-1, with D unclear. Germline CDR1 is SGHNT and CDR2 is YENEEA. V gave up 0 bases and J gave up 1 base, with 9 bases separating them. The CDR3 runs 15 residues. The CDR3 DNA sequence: TGTGCCAGCAGCTTAGATCTGAGCCGGAACACTGAAGCTTTCTTT. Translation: CASSLDLSRNTEAFF.

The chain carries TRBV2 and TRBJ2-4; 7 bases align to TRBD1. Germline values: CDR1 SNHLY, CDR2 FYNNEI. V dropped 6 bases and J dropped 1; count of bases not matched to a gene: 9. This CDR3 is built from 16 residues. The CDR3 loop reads CASSKTGEFAKNIQYF. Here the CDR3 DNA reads TGTGCCAGCAGCAAAACAGGGGAGTTCGCCAAAAACATTCAGTACTTC.

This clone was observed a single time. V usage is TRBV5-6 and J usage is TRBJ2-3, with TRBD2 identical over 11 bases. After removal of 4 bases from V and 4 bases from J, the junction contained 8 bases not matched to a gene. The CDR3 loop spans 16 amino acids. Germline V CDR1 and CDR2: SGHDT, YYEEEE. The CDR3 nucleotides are TGTGCCAGCAGCCAGTTAGCGGGAGGGCCGGCAGATACGCAGTATTTT. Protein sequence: CASSQLAGGPADTQYF.

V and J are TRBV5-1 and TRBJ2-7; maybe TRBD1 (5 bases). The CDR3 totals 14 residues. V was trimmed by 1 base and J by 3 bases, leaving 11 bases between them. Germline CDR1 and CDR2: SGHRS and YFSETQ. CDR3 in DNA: TGCGCCAGCAGCTTGTCAGCCAGGGTCTACGAGCAGTACTTC. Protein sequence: CASSLSARVYEQYF.

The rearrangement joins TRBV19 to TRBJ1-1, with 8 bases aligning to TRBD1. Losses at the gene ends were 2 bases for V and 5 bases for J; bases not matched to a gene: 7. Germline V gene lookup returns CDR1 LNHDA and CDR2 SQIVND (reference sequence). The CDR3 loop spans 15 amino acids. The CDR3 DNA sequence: TGTGCCAGTAGTATAAATCCGGACAGGGAAACTGAAGCTTTCTTT. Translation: CASSINPDRETEAFF.

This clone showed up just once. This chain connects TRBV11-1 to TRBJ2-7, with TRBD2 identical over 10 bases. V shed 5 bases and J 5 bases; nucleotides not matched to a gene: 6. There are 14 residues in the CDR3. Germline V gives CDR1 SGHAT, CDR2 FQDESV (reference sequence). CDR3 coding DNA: TGTGCCAGCAGCCCCTCTAGCGGGAGCAACGAGCAGTACTTC. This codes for CASSPSSGSNEQYF.

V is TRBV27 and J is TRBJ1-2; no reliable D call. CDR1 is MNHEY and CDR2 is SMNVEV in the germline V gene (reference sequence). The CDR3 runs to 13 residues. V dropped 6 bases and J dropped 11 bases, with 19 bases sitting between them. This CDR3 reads CASSPSRGLRYTF. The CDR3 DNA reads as TGTGCCAGCAGCCCGAGTCGGGGTCTCAGGTACACCTTC.

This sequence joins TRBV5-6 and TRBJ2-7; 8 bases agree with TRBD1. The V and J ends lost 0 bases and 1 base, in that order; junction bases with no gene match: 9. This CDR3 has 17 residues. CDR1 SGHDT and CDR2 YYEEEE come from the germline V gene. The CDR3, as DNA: TGTGCCAGCAGCTTGGGTAGGAAACGGGACAGGTCCTACGAGCAGTACTTC. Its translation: CASSLGRKRDRSYEQYF.

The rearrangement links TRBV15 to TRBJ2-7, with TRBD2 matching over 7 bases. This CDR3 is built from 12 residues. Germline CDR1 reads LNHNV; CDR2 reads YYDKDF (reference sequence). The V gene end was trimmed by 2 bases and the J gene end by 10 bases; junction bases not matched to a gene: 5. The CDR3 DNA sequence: TGTGCCACCAGCAGACTGGGGGGGTTACAGTACTTC. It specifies CATSRLGGLQYF.

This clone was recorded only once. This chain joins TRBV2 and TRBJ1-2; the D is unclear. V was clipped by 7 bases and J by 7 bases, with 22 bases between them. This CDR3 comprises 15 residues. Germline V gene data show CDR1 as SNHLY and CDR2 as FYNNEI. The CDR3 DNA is TGTGCCAGCACCGACCCTCGGGAGTCAGCCGGTGGCTACACCTTC. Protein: CASTDPRESAGGYTF.

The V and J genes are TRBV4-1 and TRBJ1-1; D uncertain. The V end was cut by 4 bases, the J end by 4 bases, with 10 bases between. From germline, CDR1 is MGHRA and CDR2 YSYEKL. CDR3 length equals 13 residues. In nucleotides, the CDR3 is TGCGCCAGCAGCCCCCTGCTGAGCACTGAAGCTTTCTTT. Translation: CASSPLLSTEAFF.

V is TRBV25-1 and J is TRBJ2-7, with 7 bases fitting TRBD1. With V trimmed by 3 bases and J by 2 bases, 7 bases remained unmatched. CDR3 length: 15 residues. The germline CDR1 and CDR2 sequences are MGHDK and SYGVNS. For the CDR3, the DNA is TGTGCCAGCAGTGACCAACCGGGACAGCCCTACGAGCAGTACTTC. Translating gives CASSDQPGQPYEQYF.

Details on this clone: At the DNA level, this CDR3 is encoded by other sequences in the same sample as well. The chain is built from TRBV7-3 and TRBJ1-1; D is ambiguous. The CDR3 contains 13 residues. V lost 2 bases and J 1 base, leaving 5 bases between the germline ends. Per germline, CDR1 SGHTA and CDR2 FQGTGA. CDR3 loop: CASSLSGNTEAFF. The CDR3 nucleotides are TGTGCCAGCAGCTTATCAGGGAACACTGAAGCTTTCTTT.

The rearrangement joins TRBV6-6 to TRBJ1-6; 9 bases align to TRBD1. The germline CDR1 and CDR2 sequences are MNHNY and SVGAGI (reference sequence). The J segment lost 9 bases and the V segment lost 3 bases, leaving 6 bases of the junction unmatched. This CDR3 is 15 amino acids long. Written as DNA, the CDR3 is TGTGCCAGCAGTTATCCCGGGACAGGGATTTCACCCCTCCACTTT. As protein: CASSYPGTGISPLHF.

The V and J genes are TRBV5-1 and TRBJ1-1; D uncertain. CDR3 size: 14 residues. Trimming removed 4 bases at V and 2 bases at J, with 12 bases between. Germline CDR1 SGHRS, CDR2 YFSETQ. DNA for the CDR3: TGCGCCAGCAGCCCGGAGGCCATTAACACTGAAGCTTTCTTT. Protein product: CASSPEAINTEAFF.

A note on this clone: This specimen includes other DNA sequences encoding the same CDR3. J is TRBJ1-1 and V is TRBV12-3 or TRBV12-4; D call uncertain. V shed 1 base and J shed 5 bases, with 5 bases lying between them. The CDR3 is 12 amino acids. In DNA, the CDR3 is TGTGCCAGCAGTTTAGGGAGAACTGAAGCTTTCTTT. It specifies CASSLGRTEAFF.

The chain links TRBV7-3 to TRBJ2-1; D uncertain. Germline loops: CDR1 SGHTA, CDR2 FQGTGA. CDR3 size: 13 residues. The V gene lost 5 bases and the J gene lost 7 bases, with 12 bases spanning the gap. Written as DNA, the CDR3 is TGTGCCAGCAGCCTATTCCTGCCGAATGAGCAGTTCTTC. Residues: CASSLFLPNEQFF.

Here the CDR3 DNA reads TGTGCCAGCAGCTCAAATGGGGGGACGGAAGCTTTCTTT. Translating it yields CASSSNGGTEAFF. V usage is TRBV7-3 and J usage is TRBJ1-1; maybe TRBD1 (5 bases). Germline CDR1 SGHTA, CDR2 FQGTGA. The V gene lost 4 bases and the J gene lost 8 bases, with 14 bases spanning the gap. This CDR3 contains 13 residues.

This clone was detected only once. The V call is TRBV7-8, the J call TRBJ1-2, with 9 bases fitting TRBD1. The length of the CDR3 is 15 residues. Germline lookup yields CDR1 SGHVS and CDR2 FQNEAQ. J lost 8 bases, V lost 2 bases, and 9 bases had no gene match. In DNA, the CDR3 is TGTGCCAGCAGCTTACCGGGACAGGGAAGGAGCGGCTACACCTTC. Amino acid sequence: CASSLPGQGRSGYTF.

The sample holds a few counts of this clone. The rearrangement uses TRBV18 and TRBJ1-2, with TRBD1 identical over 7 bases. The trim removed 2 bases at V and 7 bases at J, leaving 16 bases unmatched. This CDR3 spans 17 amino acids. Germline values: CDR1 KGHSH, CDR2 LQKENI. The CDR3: CASSPDDRDGPVTGYTF. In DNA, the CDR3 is TGTGCCAGCTCACCAGACGACAGGGATGGACCCGTAACTGGCTACACCTTC.